Listed below are T cell receptor beta chains from one sample, sequenced in a study of cytomegalovirus exposure and HLA in healthy donors. This table comes from immunoSEQ multiplex PCR, and its TCRdb copy is limited to in-frame clones, with some not included. The sample has fewer than 200,000 clones; about 77% are singletons. Sequenced: PBMCs. These receptors all stem from a woman between 40 and 50 years old in good health and CMV-seropositive. CDR3s include the opening cysteine and the closing phenylalanine or tryptophan. A D gene is named only where the DNA matches it firmly. The size entry is marked missing in some rows and otherwise reads once, few, many or a size class.

J gene	V gene	clone size	D gene	CDR3 DNA	CDR3 protein
TRBJ2-7	TRBV6-5	few	.	TGTGCCAGCAGTTACTCGTACAGGACCTACGAGCAGTACTTC	CASSYSYRTYEQYF
TRBJ1-2	TRBV19	once	TRBD1	TGTGCCAGTAGTTCTCTACAGGGGGCAGGAGGCTACACCTTC	CASSSLQGAGGYTF
TRBJ1-2	TRBV6-4	once	TRBD1	TGTGCCAGCAAAATGGACAGGGCATCAGATGGCTACACCTTC	CASKMDRASDGYTF
TRBJ2-1	TRBV4-1	few	TRBD2	TGCGCCAGCAGCCAGGATAGCGGGAGCTCCTACAATGAGCAGTTCTTC	CASSQDSGSSYNEQFF
TRBJ1-2	TRBV29-1	.	TRBD1	TGCAGCGTAGGACAGGGGGCCTATGGCTACACCTTC	CSVGQGAYGYTF
TRBJ2-2	TRBV9	.	.	TGTGCCAGCAGCGTAGGCGGCGGGGAGCTGTTTTTT	CASSVGGGELFF
TRBJ2-7	TRBV14	.	TRBD2	TGTGCCAGCAGCCCCAGGAGGGGACTAGCGGATAACTACGAGCAGTACTTC	CASSPRRGLADNYEQYF
TRBJ2-2	TRBV5-1	.	TRBD2	TGCGCCAGCAGCTTGGGACTAGCGGGAGTAAGCGGGGAGCTGTTTTTT	CASSLGLAGVSGELFF
TRBJ2-7	TRBV7-6	.	TRBD2	TGTGCCAGCAGCCGGGCGGGACTAGCTTACGAGCAGTACTTC	CASSRAGLAYEQYF
TRBJ2-7	TRBV7-2	few	.	TGTGCCAGCAGCTTAGAACAGGGTCTCGAGCAGTACTTC	CASSLEQGLEQYF
TRBJ1-1	TRBV30	.	.	TGTGCCTGGAGTGGGGAGTTTGGTGAAGCTTTCTTT	CAWSGEFGEAFF
TRBJ2-1	TRBV18	few	TRBD2	TGTGCCAGCTCACCGTATGGCGGGAGGGCGGGCAATGAGCAGTTCTTC	CASSPYGGRAGNEQFF
TRBJ1-1	TRBV6-5	.	TRBD1	TGTGCCAGCAGTTACTACGGGACAGGGCTGAACACTGAAGCTTTCTTT	CASSYYGTGLNTEAFF
TRBJ2-3	TRBV15	.	.	TGTGCCACCAGCTCCCGACTATTAGCTAGCACAGATACGCAGTATTTT	CATSSRLLASTDTQYF
TRBJ2-7	TRBV5-1	few	TRBD2	TGCGCCAGCAGCTTTTCGGGGGGCGAGCAGTACTTC	CASSFSGGEQYF
TRBJ2-2	TRBV2	.	.	TGTGCCAGCATCGAATCAGGGGCCGGGGAGCTGTTTTTT	CASIESGAGELFF
TRBJ2-1	TRBV5-1	.	.	TGCGCCAGCAGTTTGGGCCTAGCTCCCAATGAGCAGTTCTTC	CASSLGLAPNEQFF
TRBJ2-1	TRBV5-8	.	.	TGTGCCAGCAGCCTGGAACCTTACGGTGAGCAGTTCTTC	CASSLEPYGEQFF
TRBJ1-1	TRBV28	.	.	TGTGCCAGCAGTTCGACTTGGACTGAAGCTTTCTTT	CASSSTWTEAFF
TRBJ2-3	TRBV7-6	.	.	TGTGCCAGCAGCTTAGTGGGCGGGGGCACAGATACGCAGTATTTT	CASSLVGGGTDTQYF
TRBJ2-1	TRBV29-1	.	TRBD2	TGCAGCGGCCATATTGGACTAGCGGGACACAATGAGCAGTTCTTC	CSGHIGLAGHNEQFF
TRBJ1-2	TRBV7-9	.	TRBD1	TGTGCCAGCAGCCTGGGACAGGGAAACTATGGCTACACCTTC	CASSLGQGNYGYTF
TRBJ2-7	TRBV5-1	once	TRBD1	TGCGCCAGCAGCCGTCTCGGGACAGGGGGAGCCGAGCAGTACTTC	CASSRLGTGGAEQYF
TRBJ1-5	TRBV12-1	.	.	TGTGCCAGTACCCCGGACTGCTATAGCAATCAGCCCCAGCATTTT	CASTPDCYSNQPQHF
TRBJ2-6	TRBV7-2	.	.	TGTGCCAGCAGCCCTCCCGGACAAACCTCTGGGGCCAACGTCCTGACTTTC	CASSPPGQTSGANVLTF
TRBJ1-2	TRBV7-2	.	.	TGTGCCAGCAGCCCGGAGGGAAACTATGGCTACACCTTC	CASSPEGNYGYTF
TRBJ1-6	TRBV28	.	.	TGTGCCAGCAGTTTTCAGCCAGGGGTGAATTCACCCCTCCACTTT	CASSFQPGVNSPLHF
TRBJ2-5	TRBV7-6	.	TRBD1	TGTGCCAGCAGCCCCTACACCGGGACAGGCCAAGAGACCCAGTACTTC	CASSPYTGTGQETQYF
TRBJ2-7	TRBV6-1	.	.	TGTGCCAGCAGCCTTGGGACACAAACCTACGAGCAGTACTTC	CASSLGTQTYEQYF
TRBJ2-5	TRBV5-4	.	.	TGTGCCAGCAGCACTGACTACCAAGGGTGGGAGACCCAGTACTTC	CASSTDYQGWETQYF
TRBJ2-7	TRBV5-1	once	TRBD2	TGCGCCAGCAGTGGGACTAGCGGGGGATACGAGCAGTACTTC	CASSGTSGGYEQYF
TRBJ2-3	TRBV6-5	once	.	TGTGCCAGCAGTCCAGAACGCCCACCAACAGATACGCAGTATTTT	CASSPERPPTDTQYF
TRBJ2-7	TRBV5-1	.	.	TGCGCCAGCACCCCCTTACAGGGAGCCTACGAGCAGTACTTC	CASTPLQGAYEQYF
TRBJ2-1	TRBV6-6	.	TRBD2	TGTGCCAGCAGCCAAGCGGGGGGGTGGGATGAGCAGTTCTTC	CASSQAGGWDEQFF
TRBJ2-3	TRBV2	few	.	TGTGCCAGCAGTGAAGCGGGCAGGGGGGTTTTCCCCCTAAATATAGTAAGTACAGATACGCAGTATTTT	CASSEAGRGVFPLNIVSTDTQYF
TRBJ1-1	TRBV28	.	.	TGTGCCAGCAGTTTACAGGGCACTGAAGCTTTCTTT	CASSLQGTEAFF
TRBJ2-2	TRBV29-1	.	.	TGCAGCGTTGACAGGGGAAACACCGGGGAGCTGTTTTTT	CSVDRGNTGELFF
TRBJ2-7	TRBV5-6	.	TRBD2	TGTGCCAGCAGCTTAGATCCTAGCGGGAGCAACGAGCAGTACTTC	CASSLDPSGSNEQYF
TRBJ2-2	TRBV5-1	.	.	TGCGCCAGCAGCAGGGAGACCACCGGGGAGCTGTTTTTT	CASSRETTGELFF
TRBJ2-1	TRBV4-3	.	.	TGCGCCAGCAGCCAAGATGGGGGGATAACCCCAGATGAGCAGTTCTTC	CASSQDGGITPDEQFF
TRBJ2-5	TRBV4-1	.	TRBD2	TGCGCCAGCAGCCAAGAACTAGCGGGGGCAGAGACCCAGTACTTC	CASSQELAGAETQYF
TRBJ1-3	TRBV10-3	.	.	TGTGCCATCAGCCCGAAGAGCTCTGGAAACACCATATATTTT	CAISPKSSGNTIYF
TRBJ1-2	TRBV7-2	.	TRBD1	TGTGCCAGCAGCTTAGGGGGACAGGGTACTGAAGGCTACACCTTC	CASSLGGQGTEGYTF
TRBJ1-4	TRBV19	.	TRBD1	TGTGCCAGTAGGGGGTTACGACAGGGGGCTCAAGGTGAAAAACTGTTTTTT	CASRGLRQGAQGEKLFF
TRBJ2-7	TRBV4-3	.	.	TGCGCCAGCAGCCAAGAACAGGCGAGCTCCTACGAGCAGTACTTC	CASSQEQASSYEQYF
TRBJ2-3	TRBV11-2	.	TRBD1	TGTGCCAGCAGTTCTAGTACAGGGGGAGATACGCAGTATTTT	CASSSSTGGDTQYF
TRBJ1-6	TRBV30	.	.	TGTGCCTGGAGGGTAGGGAGTAATTCACCCCTCCACTTT	CAWRVGSNSPLHF
TRBJ2-2	TRBV15	.	TRBD1	TGTGCCACCAGCCGAGGGGGCAGTACCGGGGAGCTGTTTTTT	CATSRGGSTGELFF
TRBJ1-5	TRBV7-9	.	TRBD1	TGTGCCAGCAGTCCACAGGGGAATTGGGGTCAGCCCCAGCATTTT	CASSPQGNWGQPQHF
TRBJ1-1	TRBV19	.	TRBD1	TGTGCCAGTAGTTCTCGACAGGGGGGGAACACTGAAGCTTTCTTT	CASSSRQGGNTEAFF
TRBJ1-1	TRBV5-1	few	.	TGCGCCAGCAGCTTGGGGGTATCCTGGCGGGACACTGAAGCTTTCTTT	CASSLGVSWRDTEAFF
TRBJ2-3	TRBV4-1	.	TRBD2	TGCGCCAGCAGCCAAGTTAGCGGGGGGAGCACAGATACGCAGTATTTT	CASSQVSGGSTDTQYF
TRBJ1-4	TRBV19	.	.	TGTGCCAGTAGTACCCCAGGGGATGAAAAACTGTTTTTT	CASSTPGDEKLFF